This paragraph reports one T cell receptor beta chain. Its cognate antigen is unknown. The CDR3 has 15 residues. From germline, CDR1 is MNHEY and CDR2 SMNVEV (reference sequence). Trimming took off 4 bases at V and 1 base at J, with 8 bases between the two ends. This specimen comes from a study of T cell responses to AZD1222 COVID-19 vaccine. Some clones are missing from TCRdb's copy, which holds only in-frame ones; the method was immunoSEQ multiplex PCR. Of about 67,000 clones listed, roughly 85% are singletons. Overall study findings and caveats: Unmutated regions of variants are reportedly targeted by nearly half of spike-specific TCRs. Vaccination with two AZD1222 doses was followed by a rise in Spike-specific TCR breadth and depth. Baseline serology detected seropositivity in only a handful of AZD1222 recipients.

This chain connects TRBV27 to TRBJ2-6; D ambiguous. The clonotype originates from an adult who received the AZD1222 COVID-19 vaccine. Here the sequenced sample was peripheral blood, taken 28 days after the second AZD1222 dose. CDR3 in amino acids: CASSWAISGANVLTF. The CDR3 coding sequence is TGTGCCAGCAGTTGGGCGATTTCTGGGGCCAACGTCCTGACTTTC.